This T cell receptor beta chain was sequenced in a study of neurological immune-mediated disorders. TCRdb ran MiXCR on the 5' RACE reads and lists one entry per CDR3 protein. The sample shows tens of thousands of distinct CDR3 sequences, 4% to 6% of them seen only once. This clonotype has a count of ten or more. Per germline, CDR1 SGHAT and CDR2 FQDESV (reference sequence). V was pared by 5 bases and J by 0 bases, with 15 bases between. This CDR3 is built from 16 residues. The specimen sequenced was PBMCs. The receptor was isolated from a man between 18 and 35 years old with multiple sclerosis. The V gene is TRBV11-1, the J gene TRBJ2-3, with D tentatively TRBD2 (5 bases). The DNA of the CDR3 is TGTGCCAGCAGCGATCGAACCCGGGGAAGCACAGATACGCAGTATTTT. Translating it yields CASSDRTRGSTDTQYF.